This is a list of T cell receptor beta chains from one sample in a study of long-term antiretroviral therapy in people with HIV. The protocol was immunoSEQ multiplex PCR, while the TCRdb copy is restricted to in-frame clones and leaves out a portion. The table has more than 10,000 clones, about 85% seen once. This specimen consisted of unsorted PBMCs, obtained 2.1 years after starting antiretroviral therapy. The receptors derive from a woman aged 35 to 49 with HIV. Both conserved end residues are part of each CDR3. The D gene is left open where the match is weak. The listing skips clone size in some rows; elsewhere it reads once, few, many or a size class.

j_call: TRBJ2-7
clone_size: .
v_call: TRBV5-4
d_call: .
cdr3_nt: TGTGCCAGCAGCTTGGCCGGGGCGGGGTACGAGCAGTACTTC
cdr3_aa: CASSLAGAGYEQYF

j_call: TRBJ2-7
clone_size: once
v_call: TRBV6-5
d_call: .
cdr3_nt: TGTGCCAGCAGTGAGACCTACGAGCAGTACTTC
cdr3_aa: CASSETYEQYF

j_call: TRBJ1-2
clone_size: .
v_call: TRBV18
d_call: TRBD1
cdr3_nt: TGTGCCAGCTCACCAGCGGGACAGGGGGTTTCCACTGGCTACACCTTC
cdr3_aa: CASSPAGQGVSTGYTF

j_call: TRBJ1-2
clone_size: .
v_call: TRBV7-2
d_call: TRBD1
cdr3_nt: TGTGCCAGCAGCTTAGGAGGACAGGGAGGCTATGGCTACACCTTC
cdr3_aa: CASSLGGQGGYGYTF

j_call: TRBJ2-7
clone_size: .
v_call: TRBV10-3
d_call: .
cdr3_nt: TGTGCCATCAGTGAGGGAGCAGTTCACGAGCAGTACTTC
cdr3_aa: CAISEGAVHEQYF

j_call: TRBJ1-2
clone_size: .
v_call: TRBV6-6
d_call: TRBD1
cdr3_nt: TGTGCCAGCAGTTACTTGGGACAGAACTATGGCTACACCTTC
cdr3_aa: CASSYLGQNYGYTF

j_call: TRBJ1-5
clone_size: once
v_call: TRBV5-6
d_call: .
cdr3_nt: TGTGCCAGCAGCTTTTTTGGAAAGGGGGGTTACAATCAGCCCCAGCATTTT
cdr3_aa: CASSFFGKGGYNQPQHF

j_call: TRBJ1-2
clone_size: once
v_call: TRBV7-2
d_call: .
cdr3_nt: TGTGCCAGCAGCTTACTGGGCCAGGGGTCCGATGGCTACACCTTC
cdr3_aa: CASSLLGQGSDGYTF

j_call: TRBJ2-4
clone_size: .
v_call: TRBV30
d_call: .
cdr3_nt: TGTGCCTGGAGTCGGGGCCTAGTCGTCAAAAACATTCAGTACTTC
cdr3_aa: CAWSRGLVVKNIQYF

j_call: TRBJ2-7
clone_size: .
v_call: TRBV5-1
d_call: TRBD2
cdr3_nt: TGCGCCAGCAGGGCCGGGACTAGCTTCTACGAGCAGTACTTC
cdr3_aa: CASRAGTSFYEQYF

j_call: TRBJ2-1
clone_size: few
v_call: TRBV5-4
d_call: .
cdr3_nt: TGTGCCAGCAGCTTGGATAAGGGTTACAATGAGCAGTTCTTC
cdr3_aa: CASSLDKGYNEQFF

j_call: TRBJ1-2
clone_size: .
v_call: TRBV11-2
d_call: .
cdr3_nt: TGTGCCAGCAGCTTGGCGAATTTATATGGCTACACCTTC
cdr3_aa: CASSLANLYGYTF

j_call: TRBJ2-3
clone_size: once
v_call: TRBV2
d_call: .
cdr3_nt: TGTGCCAGCAGAGAACAGGGGGGGGTGGGCACAGATACGCAGTATTTT
cdr3_aa: CASREQGGVGTDTQYF

j_call: TRBJ1-5
clone_size: .
v_call: TRBV4-3
d_call: .
cdr3_nt: TGCGCCAGCAGCCAAGACAGGGTGAAGTTTCAGCCCCAGCATTTT
cdr3_aa: CASSQDRVKFQPQHF

j_call: TRBJ1-1
clone_size: .
v_call: TRBV7-9
d_call: TRBD1
cdr3_nt: TGTGCCAGCAGCCGATCAGGGGGAGGCACTGAAGCTTTCTTT
cdr3_aa: CASSRSGGGTEAFF

j_call: TRBJ2-3
clone_size: .
v_call: TRBV7-2
d_call: .
cdr3_nt: TGTGCCAGCAGCTTAGCGTGGGGGGTTACCACAGATACGCAGTATTTT
cdr3_aa: CASSLAWGVTTDTQYF

j_call: TRBJ2-5
clone_size: .
v_call: TRBV9
d_call: TRBD1
cdr3_nt: TGTGCCAGCAGCGTAGGCCGACAGGGGGGGGCCCAAGAGACCCAGTACTTC
cdr3_aa: CASSVGRQGGAQETQYF

j_call: TRBJ2-5
clone_size: .
v_call: TRBV11-2
d_call: .
cdr3_nt: TGTGCCAGCAGCTTTGGAGAGTCAGAGACCCAGTACTTC
cdr3_aa: CASSFGESETQYF

j_call: TRBJ2-7
clone_size: .
v_call: TRBV7-3
d_call: .
cdr3_nt: TGTGCCAGCAGCCAGGGACCTAGCTACGAGCAGTACTTC
cdr3_aa: CASSQGPSYEQYF

j_call: TRBJ1-2
clone_size: .
v_call: TRBV6-1
d_call: .
cdr3_nt: TGTGCCAGCAGTGAAGCTGGGGGTATCGGCTATGGCTACACCTTC
cdr3_aa: CASSEAGGIGYGYTF

j_call: TRBJ1-2
clone_size: .
v_call: TRBV28
d_call: .
cdr3_nt: TGTGCCAGCAGTATTGCGGAGGGCTACACCTTC
cdr3_aa: CASSIAEGYTF

j_call: TRBJ1-2
clone_size: .
v_call: TRBV5-4
d_call: TRBD1
cdr3_nt: TGTGCCAGCAGAAGGGACAGGGGACCCTATGGCTACACCTTC
cdr3_aa: CASRRDRGPYGYTF

j_call: TRBJ2-3
clone_size: .
v_call: TRBV5-1
d_call: TRBD2
cdr3_nt: TGCGCCAGCAGCTTGACACCCTCTAGCGGGGCCAGCACAGATACGCAGTATTTT
cdr3_aa: CASSLTPSSGASTDTQYF

j_call: TRBJ1-1
clone_size: .
v_call: TRBV9
d_call: .
cdr3_nt: TGTGCCAGCAGCCCCCGACAGGACTTTATGAACACTGAAGCTTTCTTT
cdr3_aa: CASSPRQDFMNTEAFF

j_call: TRBJ2-3
clone_size: .
v_call: TRBV5-1
d_call: TRBD2
cdr3_nt: TGCGCCAGCAGCTCGTTAGCGGGGGGCCGGGCAGATACGCAGTATTTT
cdr3_aa: CASSSLAGGRADTQYF

j_call: TRBJ1-6
clone_size: .
v_call: TRBV27
d_call: .
cdr3_nt: TGTGCCAGCAGACCACAGGCGGTGGGAATCGGAAGCTCCTATAATTCACCCCTCCACTTT
cdr3_aa: CASRPQAVGIGSSYNSPLHF

j_call: TRBJ1-1
clone_size: .
v_call: TRBV7-9
d_call: TRBD1
cdr3_nt: TGTGCCAGCAGCCCCCGCGGACAGGTGAACACTGAAGCTTTCTTT
cdr3_aa: CASSPRGQVNTEAFF

j_call: TRBJ1-1
clone_size: .
v_call: TRBV18
d_call: .
cdr3_nt: TGTGCCAGCTCACCACTATCCCCCGGGACACGGAACACTGAAGCTTTCTTT
cdr3_aa: CASSPLSPGTRNTEAFF

j_call: TRBJ1-4
clone_size: .
v_call: TRBV6-6
d_call: .
cdr3_nt: TGTGCCAGCAGTAATGCGCAGACCGTCCCAAATGAAAAACTGTTTTTT
cdr3_aa: CASSNAQTVPNEKLFF